The present T cell receptor (beta chain) was sequenced within a study of OX40 agonist ivuxolimab in advanced cancers. Study as a whole: Six ivuxolimab dose levels, 0.01 to 10 mg/kg, were given intravenously every 2 weeks. Males comprised roughly four fifths of the group, whose mean age was approximately 60 years (range roughly 23 to 80).

Assay: immunoSEQ multiplex PCR; the TCRdb copy retains only in-frame clones and omits some. The data show under 95,000 clones, 84% seen once. Points on this clone: Its antigen remains unidentified.

Study-wide findings and caveats: Averaging showed that CD8+ T cells had more expanded clones than CD4+ did.

CDR3 length: 14 amino acids. Germline CDR1 and CDR2: SGHNT and YYREEE (reference sequence). Trimming took 0 bases from V and 7 from J, leaving 13 bases between them. The sequence derives from an adult with an advanced solid tumor such as melanoma, head and neck, liver or kidney cancer. The chain is built from TRBV5-4 and TRBJ1-1; D may be TRBD1 (6 bases). The material was CD4+ or CD8+ T cells sorted from blood, obtained in a trial of the OX40 agonist ivuxolimab. The CDR3 DNA follows: TGTGCCAGCAGCTTGGAGGGGGGACGGTTTGAAGCTTTCTTT. Protein sequence: CASSLEGGRFEAFF.